The clone carrying this T cell receptor (beta chain) has only a few counts. The CDR3 spans 12 residues. Trimming took 3 bases from V and 11 from J, leaving 16 bases between them. Germline V gene data show CDR1 as GTSNPN and CDR2 as SVGIG (reference sequence). The data belong to a study of technical replicates of blood from several donors. The table came from immunoSEQ multiplex PCR; TCRdb's copy has only in-frame clones and leaves some out. The sample includes 60,000 to 90,000 clones, around 97% of them seen just once. The material sequenced was T cells isolated from PBMCs. The V call is TRBV30, the J call TRBJ1-1; D gene uncertain. The source is a human donor in good health. CDR3 sequence reads: CAWSPRVPLAFF. CDR3 DNA sequence: TGTGCCTGGAGCCCCCGGGTACCTCTGGCTTTCTTT.